Reported below is one TCR beta chain. Its antigen remains unknown. Clones were read by immunoSEQ multiplex PCR, and TCRdb kept only the in-frame ones, dropping some. The sample carries tens of thousands of clones, approximately 90% recorded once. This specimen comes from a study of PD-1 blockade in classical Hodgkin lymphoma. Looking at the study overall: Administration of nivolumab to patients was at 3 mg/kg intravenously every 2 weeks.

Study outcomes and limitations: Newly diagnosed patients were reported to start with lower TCR diversity than healthy donors. Diversity similar to that of newly diagnosed patients was seen at baseline in complete responders.

Described time point: cycle 4 day 1 (C4D1), after 5 to 7 weeks of nivolumab. With no exception, relapse followed autologous stem cell transplantation in all patients, and brentuximab vedotin exposure varied. Complete response, partial response or progressive disease constituted the best response categories observed. The CDR3 covers 14 residues. The germline gives CDR1 LGHNA, CDR2 YSLEER. Trimming left V 5 bases short and J 0 bases short, with 11 bases between. This chain joins TRBV4-3 and TRBJ2-7; possibly TRBD1 or TRBD2 for D (5 bases each). This receptor was obtained from a human donor with classical Hodgkin lymphoma. The sequenced sample was peripheral blood mononuclear cells (PBMCs), obtained before the fourth cycle of nivolumab. The CDR3 reads CASSAGARSYEQYF. DNA of the CDR3: TGCGCCAGCAGCGCCGGGGCCCGCTCCTACGAGCAGTACTTC.